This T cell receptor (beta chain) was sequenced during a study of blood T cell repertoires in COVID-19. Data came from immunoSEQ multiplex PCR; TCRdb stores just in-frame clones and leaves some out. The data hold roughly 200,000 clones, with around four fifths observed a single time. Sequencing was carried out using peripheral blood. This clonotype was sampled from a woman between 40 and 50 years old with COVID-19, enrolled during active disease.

The CDR3 DNA reads as TGTGCCAGCAGTGTCCAATCACCGGCGAGGGTAAATGAGCAGTTCTTC. It is translated as CASSVQSPARVNEQFF. This rearrangement joins TRBV28 to TRBJ2-1; tentatively, D is TRBD2 (5 bases). Germline assignment: CDR1 MDHEN and CDR2 SYDVKM. V was clipped by 5 bases and J by 7 bases, with 21 bases between them. CDR3 length equals 16 residues.